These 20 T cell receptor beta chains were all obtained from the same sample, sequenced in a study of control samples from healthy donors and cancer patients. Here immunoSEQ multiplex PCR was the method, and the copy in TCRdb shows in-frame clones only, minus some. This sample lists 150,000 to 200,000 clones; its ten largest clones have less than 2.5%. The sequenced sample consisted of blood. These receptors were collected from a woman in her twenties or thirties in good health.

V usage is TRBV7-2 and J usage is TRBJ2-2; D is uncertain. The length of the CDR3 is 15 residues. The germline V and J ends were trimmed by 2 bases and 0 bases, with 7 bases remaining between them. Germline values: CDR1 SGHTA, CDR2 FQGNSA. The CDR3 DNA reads TGTGCCAGCAGCTTATTTACATCGAACACCGGGGAGCTGTTTTTT. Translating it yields CASSLFTSNTGELFF.

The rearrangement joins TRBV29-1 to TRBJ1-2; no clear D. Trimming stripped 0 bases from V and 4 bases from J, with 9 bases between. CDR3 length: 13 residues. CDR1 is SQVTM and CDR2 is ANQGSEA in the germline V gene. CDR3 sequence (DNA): TGCAGCGTTGAAGAACGGCTGGTCTATGGCTACACCTTC. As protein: CSVEERLVYGYTF.

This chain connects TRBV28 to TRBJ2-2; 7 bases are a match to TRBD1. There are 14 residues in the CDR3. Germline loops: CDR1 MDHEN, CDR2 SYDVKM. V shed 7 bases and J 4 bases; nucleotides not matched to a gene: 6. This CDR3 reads CASIRDSLTGELFF. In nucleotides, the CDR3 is TGTGCCAGCATCCGGGACAGCCTCACCGGGGAGCTGTTTTTT.

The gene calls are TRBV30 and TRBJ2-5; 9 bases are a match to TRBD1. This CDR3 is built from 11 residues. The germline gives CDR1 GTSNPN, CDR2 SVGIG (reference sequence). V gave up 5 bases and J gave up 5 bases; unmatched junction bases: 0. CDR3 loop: CAWDRGETQYF. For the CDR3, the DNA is TGTGCCTGGGACAGGGGGGAGACCCAGTACTTC.

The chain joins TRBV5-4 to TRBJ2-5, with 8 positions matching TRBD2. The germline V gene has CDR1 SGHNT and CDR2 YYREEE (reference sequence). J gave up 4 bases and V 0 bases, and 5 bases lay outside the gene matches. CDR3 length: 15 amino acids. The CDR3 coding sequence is TGTGCCAGCAGCTTGGTCGGGGGGGCCGGAGAGACCCAGTACTTC. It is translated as CASSLVGGAGETQYF.

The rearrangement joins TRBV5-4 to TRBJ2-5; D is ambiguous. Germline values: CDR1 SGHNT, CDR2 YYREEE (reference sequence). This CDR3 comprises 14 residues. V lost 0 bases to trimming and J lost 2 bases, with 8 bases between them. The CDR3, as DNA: TGTGCCAGCAGCTTGGAACCGACACAAGAGACCCAGTACTTC. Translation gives CASSLEPTQETQYF.

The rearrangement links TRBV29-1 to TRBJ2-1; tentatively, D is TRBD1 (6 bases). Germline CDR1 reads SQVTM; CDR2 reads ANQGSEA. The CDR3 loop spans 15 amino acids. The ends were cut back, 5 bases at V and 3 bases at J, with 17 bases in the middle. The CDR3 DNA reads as TGCAGCGTTCAGAACAGGGCCGGTGACTACAATGAGCAGTTCTTC. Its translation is CSVQNRAGDYNEQFF.

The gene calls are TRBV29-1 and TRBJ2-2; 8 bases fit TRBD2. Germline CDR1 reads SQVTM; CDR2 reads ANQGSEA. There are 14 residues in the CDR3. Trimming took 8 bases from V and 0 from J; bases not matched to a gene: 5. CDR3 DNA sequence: TGCAGCTCCCGGGGGGGAGCGAACACCGGGGAGCTGTTTTTT. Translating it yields CSSRGGANTGELFF.

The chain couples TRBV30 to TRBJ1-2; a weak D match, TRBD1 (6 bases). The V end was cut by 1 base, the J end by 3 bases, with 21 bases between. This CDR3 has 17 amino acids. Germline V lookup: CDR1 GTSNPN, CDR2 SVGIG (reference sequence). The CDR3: CAWSATSTGRSYYGYTF. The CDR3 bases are TGTGCCTGGAGTGCGACCTCGACAGGACGGTCTTACTATGGCTACACCTTC.

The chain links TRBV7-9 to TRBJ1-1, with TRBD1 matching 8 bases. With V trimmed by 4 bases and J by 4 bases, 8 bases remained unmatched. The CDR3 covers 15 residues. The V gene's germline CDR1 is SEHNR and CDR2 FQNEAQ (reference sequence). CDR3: CASSSARGLGTEAFF. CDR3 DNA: TGTGCCAGCAGCTCGGCCAGGGGGCTAGGCACTGAAGCTTTCTTT.

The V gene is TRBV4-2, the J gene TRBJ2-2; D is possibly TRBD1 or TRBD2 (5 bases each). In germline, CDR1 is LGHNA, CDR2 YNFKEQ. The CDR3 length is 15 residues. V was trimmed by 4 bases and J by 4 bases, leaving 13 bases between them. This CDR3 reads CASSLEAGRTGELFF. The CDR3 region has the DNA TGTGCCAGCAGCCTGGAGGCAGGGCGCACCGGGGAGCTGTTTTTT.

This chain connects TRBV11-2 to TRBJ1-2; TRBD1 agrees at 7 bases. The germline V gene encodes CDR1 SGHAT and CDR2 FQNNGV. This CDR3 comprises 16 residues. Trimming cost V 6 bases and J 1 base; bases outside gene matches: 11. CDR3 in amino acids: CASSTRPGQLNYGYTF. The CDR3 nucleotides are TGTGCCAGCAGTACACGACCGGGACAGCTTAACTATGGCTACACCTTC. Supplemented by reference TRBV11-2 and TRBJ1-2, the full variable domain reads EAGVAQSPRYKIIEKRQSVAFWCNPISGHATLYWYQQILGQGPKLLIQFQNNGVVDDSQLPKDRFSAERLKGVDSTLKIQPAKLEDSAVYLCASSTRPGQLNYGYTFGSGTRLTVV.

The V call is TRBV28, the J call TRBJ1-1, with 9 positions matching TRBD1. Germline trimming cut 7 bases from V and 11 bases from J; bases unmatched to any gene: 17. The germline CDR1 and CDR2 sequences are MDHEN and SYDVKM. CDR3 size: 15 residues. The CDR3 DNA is TGTGCCAGCAAGGGGCGGACAGGGGCTGGTACGTGGGCTTTCTTT. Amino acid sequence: CASKGRTGAGTWAFF.

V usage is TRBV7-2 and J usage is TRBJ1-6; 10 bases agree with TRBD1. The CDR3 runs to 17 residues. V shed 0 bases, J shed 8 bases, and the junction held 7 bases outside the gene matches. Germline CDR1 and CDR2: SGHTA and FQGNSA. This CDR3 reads CASSLAPAGTGDSPLHF. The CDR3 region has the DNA TGTGCCAGCAGCTTAGCCCCCGCCGGGACAGGGGATTCACCCCTCCACTTT.

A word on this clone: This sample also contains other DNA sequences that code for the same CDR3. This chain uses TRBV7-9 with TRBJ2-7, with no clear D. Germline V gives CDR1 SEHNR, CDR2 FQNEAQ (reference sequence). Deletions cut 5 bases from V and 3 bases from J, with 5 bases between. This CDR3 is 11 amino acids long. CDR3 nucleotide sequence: TGTGCCAGCAGCCCAAACTACGAGCAGTACTTC. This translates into CASSPNYEQYF.

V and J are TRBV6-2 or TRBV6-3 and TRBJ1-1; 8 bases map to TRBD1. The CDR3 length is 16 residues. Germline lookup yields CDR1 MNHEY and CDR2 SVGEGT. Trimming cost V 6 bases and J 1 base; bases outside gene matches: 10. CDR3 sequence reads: CASSPMYRGRNTEAFF. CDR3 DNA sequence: TGTGCCAGCAGCCCTATGTACAGGGGGAGGAACACTGAAGCTTTCTTT.

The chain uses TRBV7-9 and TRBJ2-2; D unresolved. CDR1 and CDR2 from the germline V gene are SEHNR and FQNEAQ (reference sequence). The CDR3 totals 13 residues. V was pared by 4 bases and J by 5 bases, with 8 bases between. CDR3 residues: CASSYDLTGELFF. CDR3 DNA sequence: TGTGCCAGCAGCTATGACTTGACCGGGGAGCTGTTTTTT.

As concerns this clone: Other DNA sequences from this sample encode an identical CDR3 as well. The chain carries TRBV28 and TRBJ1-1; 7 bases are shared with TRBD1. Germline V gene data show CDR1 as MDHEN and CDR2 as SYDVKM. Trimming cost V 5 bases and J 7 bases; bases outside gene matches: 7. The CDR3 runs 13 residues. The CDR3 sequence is CASSPSGQIEAFF. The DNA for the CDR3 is TGTGCCAGCAGTCCTTCGGGACAGATTGAAGCTTTCTTT.

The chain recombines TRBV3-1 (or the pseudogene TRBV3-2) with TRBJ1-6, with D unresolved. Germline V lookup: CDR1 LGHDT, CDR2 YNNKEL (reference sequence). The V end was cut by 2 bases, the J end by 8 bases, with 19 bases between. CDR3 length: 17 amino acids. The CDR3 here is CASSQPVQRGLDSPLHF. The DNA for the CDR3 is TGTGCCAGCAGCCAACCGGTCCAGAGAGGGTTGGATTCACCCCTCCACTTT.

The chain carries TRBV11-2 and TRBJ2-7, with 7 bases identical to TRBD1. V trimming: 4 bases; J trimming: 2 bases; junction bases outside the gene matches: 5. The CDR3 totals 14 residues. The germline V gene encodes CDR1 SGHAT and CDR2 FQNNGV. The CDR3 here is CASSSPGQTYEQYF. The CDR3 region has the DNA TGTGCCAGCAGCTCTCCGGGACAGACCTACGAGCAGTACTTC.